This T cell receptor (beta chain) originates from a study of metastatic and nonmetastatic thyroid tumors. Overall study context: Samples came from malignant and benign thyroid patients, and repertoires were compared across blood and tumor or nodule tissue.

No treatment had been given to any patient before thyroid surgery. The CDR3 spans 13 residues. Trimming removed 5 bases from V and 2 bases from J, with 7 bases in between. CDR1 is SGHTA and CDR2 is FQGTGA in the germline V gene. This clone was observed at least ten times. What it binds is unknown. Study processing details: CDR3 was compared across clinicopathological groups, and the resulting differences were used to build a distant-metastasis classifier for papillary thyroid cancer. MiXCR re-clonotyped the PCR reads for TCRdb. The V and J calls and clone size come from TCRdb's table, not from the authors' own analysis. The data contain 50,000 to 70,000 clones, under 5% of them singletons. Study conclusions and caveats: Reports indicated that malignant thyroid tumors showed significantly higher TCR beta diversity than benign nodules did, in blood and tumor.

The TCR originated in a female donor with papillary thyroid cancer or a benign thyroid nodule (not recorded which). Some clones in this sample may be carry-over from other donors' samples. The chain couples TRBV7-3 to TRBJ2-1, with D uncertain. The sequencing sample was made of blood. The CDR3: CASSRVPYNEQFF. The CDR3 DNA sequence: TGTGCCAGCAGCAGGGTACCCTACAATGAGCAGTTCTTC.